This T cell receptor (beta chain) was obtained from a study of cytomegalovirus exposure and HLA in healthy donors. The study's findings and limits: Researchers counted around 180 TCR beta chains as cytomegalovirus-associated. Published work reported that the classifier diagnosed cytomegalovirus status with high specificity and sensitivity. First-cohort TCR clusters tended to co-occur in the 120 or so validation repertoires, a later analysis found.

Clones were sequenced by immunoSEQ multiplex PCR, and TCRdb holds only the in-frame ones, with some missing. The profile covers 150,000 to 180,000 clones, with more than 70% appearing a single time and approximately 2% taken by the ten largest. The CDR3 has 14 residues. Trimming removed 6 bases from V and 13 bases from J; junction bases left unmatched: 12. The germline CDR1 and CDR2 sequences are SGHRS and YFSETQ. This clone appeared a single time. Its antigen is unknown. This chain uses TRBV5-1 with TRBJ2-1; 11 bases are a match to TRBD2. The clonotype comes from a human donor in good health. Sequenced input: PBMCs. The CDR3 sequence: CASTTPLAGESQFF. For the CDR3, the DNA is TGCGCCAGCACTACCCCACTAGCGGGAGAATCTCAGTTCTTC. The full variable domain, its missing parts supplied by reference TRBV5-1 and TRBJ2-1, is KAGVTQTPRYLIKTRGQQVTLSCSPISGHRSVSWYQQTPGQGLQFLFEYFSETQRNKGNFPGRFSGRQFSNSRSEMNVSTLELGDSALYLCASTTPLAGESQFFGPGTRLTVL.